This T cell receptor (beta chain) was captured by sequencing in a study of T cells in lung cancer brain metastases. Losses at the gene ends were 1 base for V and 0 bases for J; bases not matched to a gene: 8. Germline CDR1 is SQVTM and CDR2 is ANQGSEA. The CDR3 has 18 residues. Sequenced by immunoSEQ multiplex PCR; TCRdb stores in-frame clones only, minus some. The table records more than 1,000 clones, roughly 91% of them present only once. This TCR was sampled from an older man with non-small cell lung cancer that had spread to the brain. This chain joins TRBV29-1 and TRBJ2-7; 14 nucleotides match TRBD2. The sample consisted of tumor tissue from a brain metastasis. The chain's CDR3 is CSVEGTSGRNDFSYEQYF. Here the CDR3 DNA reads TGCAGCGTTGAAGGGACTAGCGGGAGGAACGACTTCTCCTACGAGCAGTACTTC.